Sequencing of this TCR beta chain was carried out in a study of CD8 T cells in ankylosing spondylitis. Study-level points and caveats: Disease-linked clones were reportedly significantly enriched in matched ankylosing spondylitis synovial fluid. About eight highly homologous variants made up a TCR beta motif that seemed to typify ankylosing spondylitis blood.

About this clonotype itself: What it recognizes is unknown.

As the method for making TCR beta libraries, quantitative 5'-RACE with molecular barcodes was used. MiXCR, applied by TCRdb to the 5' RACE reads, yields one record per CDR3 protein. The sample holds some 840,000 distinct CDR3 sequences, 10% to 15% seen once. The V gene lost 0 bases and the J gene lost 8 bases, with 13 bases spanning the gap. The CDR3 totals 13 residues. Germline lookup yields CDR1 DFQATT and CDR2 SNEGSKA (reference sequence). This sequence joins TRBV20-1 and TRBJ1-1; D perhaps matches TRBD1 (6 bases). This sequence originates from a male donor with ankylosing spondylitis. Source material: blood, either unsorted or a sorted T cell fraction (not recorded which). The CDR3 is CSARDLWGREAFF. As DNA, the CDR3 is TGCAGTGCTAGAGATCTTTGGGGGCGGGAAGCTTTCTTT.